The 23 T cell receptor beta chains below come from one sample, sequenced in a study of T cells in Graves' hyperthyroidism and ophthalmopathy. The TCR beta CDR3 regions underwent amplification using RNA transcripts as the source. Initially, a first-round RT-PCR of the TCR CDR3 employed the HTBI primer set. One entry per CDR3 protein, called by TCRdb with MiXCR from the multiplex PCR reads. The data contain around 610,000 distinct CDR3 sequences, roughly 14% of them seen just once; the ten biggest clones take up about 4.5%. Sequencing input: blood. The source of these receptors is a woman between 40 and 50 years old with Graves' ophthalmopathy.

This clonotype has at least ten counts. This rearrangement joins TRBV15 to TRBJ2-7; 12 bases map to TRBD1. CDR3 length: 14 amino acids. CDR1 and CDR2 from the germline V gene are LNHNV and YYDKDF (reference sequence). J was trimmed by 4 bases and V by 7 bases; bases with no gene match: 5. This chain's CDR3 is CATKPGQGAYEQYF. CDR3 bases: TGTGCCACCAAACCGGGACAGGGGGCATACGAGCAGTACTTC. Variable domain in full (rest from reference TRBV15 and TRBJ2-7): DAMVIQNPRYQVTQFGKPVTLSCSQTLNHNVMYWYQQKSSQAPKLLFHYYDKDFNNEADTPDNFQSRRPNTSFCFLDIRSPGLGDTAMYLCATKPGQGAYEQYFGPGTRLTVT.

This rearrangement joins TRBV20-1 to TRBJ2-7; 8 bases fit TRBD2. Trimming at V came to 7 bases and at J to 0 bases, leaving 8 bases not matched to a gene. The CDR3 contains 14 residues. Germline V lookup: CDR1 DFQATT, CDR2 SNEGSKA (reference sequence). CDR3 nucleotide sequence: TGCAGTGTCAGTGGGCTAGCGGGCTCCTACGAGCAGTACTTC. It is translated as CSVSGLAGSYEQYF.

In its sample, this clonotype was seen many times. This sequence joins TRBV10-3 and TRBJ2-7, with TRBD2 as a possible D gene (5 bases). The CDR3 totals 14 residues. V lost 4 bases, J lost 0 bases, and 10 bases lay in between. The germline gives CDR1 ENHRY, CDR2 SYGVKD. The CDR3 DNA sequence: TGTGCCATCAGTGCGGAAGGGAGCTCCTACGAGCAGTACTTC. Its protein product is CAISAEGSSYEQYF.

This clonotype was observed many times. The chain carries TRBV15 and TRBJ2-5; D is uncertain. Trimming pared 7 bases from V and 4 bases from J, leaving 13 bases between. CDR1 and CDR2 (germline): LNHNV, YYDKDF (reference sequence). This CDR3 is built from 13 residues. In DNA, the CDR3 is TGTGCCACCAAGTTGGTTCGGTCAGAGACCCAGTACTTC. As protein: CATKLVRSETQYF.

This clonotype appeared a few times. The chain is built from TRBV7-2 and TRBJ2-2; a weak D match, TRBD2 (5 bases). The CDR3 runs to 14 residues. Trimming shortened V by 5 bases and J by 6 bases, and 13 bases separated the two germline ends. Germline V lookup: CDR1 SGHTA, CDR2 FQGNSA. The CDR3 DNA follows: TGTGCCAGCAGCCCCCCGGCTAGCTCCGGGGAGCTGTTTTTT. Its protein product is CASSPPASSGELFF.

This clonotype was seen ten or more times. This sequence joins TRBV7-2 and TRBJ1-1; D not resolved. The V and J ends lost 5 bases and 0 bases respectively, with 7 bases between them. The CDR3 covers 13 residues. The germline V gene has CDR1 SGHTA and CDR2 FQGNSA. The CDR3 coding sequence is TGTGCCAGCAGCCCTAACATGAACACTGAAGCTTTCTTT. Translated, it gives CASSPNMNTEAFF.

This clonotype was counted many times. The gene calls are TRBV6-1 and TRBJ1-1; perhaps TRBD1 as D (5 bases). The length of the CDR3 is 13 residues. Trimming stripped 7 bases from V and 1 base from J, with 10 bases between. CDR1 MNHNS and CDR2 SASEGT come from the germline V gene. CDR3 sequence reads: CASIPGRNTEAFF. DNA for the CDR3: TGTGCCAGCATCCCAGGGAGGAACACTGAAGCTTTCTTT.

This clonotype was found many times. The rearrangement links TRBV25-1 to TRBJ1-5, with TRBD1 matching over 8 bases. The junction had 4 bases not matched to a gene; V was cut back by 2 bases and J by 7 bases. The CDR3 is 14 amino acids. Germline assignment: CDR1 MGHDK and CDR2 SYGVNS. The CDR3, as DNA: TGTGCCAGCAGTGAAGGACAGGGCGGACAGCCCCAGCATTTT. This gives the protein CASSEGQGGQPQHF.

The J gene is TRBJ1-1, the V gene TRBV12-3 or TRBV12-4; no reliable D call. The V end was cut by 5 bases, the J end by 3 bases, with 10 bases between. The CDR3 consists of 13 residues. Here the CDR3 reads CASSPTRYTEAFF. In DNA form, the CDR3 reads TGTGCCAGCAGTCCCACCAGGTACACTGAAGCTTTCTTT.

In this sample, this clonotype turned up a few times. The chain recombines TRBV6-1 with TRBJ1-2, with a possible D match to TRBD1 (5 bases). Trimming pared 3 bases from V and 4 bases from J, leaving 15 bases between. Germline loops: CDR1 MNHNS, CDR2 SASEGT. The CDR3 runs 15 residues. Here the CDR3 reads CASSDLPGRTYGYTF. Here the CDR3 DNA reads TGTGCCAGCAGTGATCTACCAGGGAGGACCTATGGCTACACCTTC.

This clonotype occurred many times. This chain uses TRBV6-2 or TRBV6-3 with TRBJ2-5; D is ambiguous. Trimming took off 2 bases at V and 1 base at J, with 8 bases between the two ends. From germline, CDR1 is MNHEY and CDR2 SVGEGT. The CDR3 is 14 residues long. CDR3 DNA: TGTGCCAGCAGTTACAACGGTGCCCAAGAGACCCAGTACTTC. Amino acid sequence: CASSYNGAQETQYF.

This clonotype was detected many times. This chain connects TRBV6-2 or TRBV6-3 to TRBJ1-1, with no clear D. The CDR3 contains 12 residues. Trimming stripped 7 bases from V and 4 bases from J, with 10 bases between. Germline V gene sequence: CDR1 MNHEY, CDR2 SVGEGT. In DNA, the CDR3 is TGTGCCAGCATGGACTCAGCCACTGAAGCTTTCTTT. Its translation: CASMDSATEAFF.

This clonotype came up many times. V usage is TRBV7-2 and J usage is TRBJ2-7; D perhaps matches TRBD1 (6 bases). Looked up from germline, CDR1 is SGHTA and CDR2 is FQGNSA. The V gene lost 8 bases and the J gene lost 3 bases, with 17 bases spanning the gap. The CDR3 runs to 14 residues. The CDR3 loop reads CASRSMTGDYEQYF. The DNA for the CDR3 is TGTGCCAGCCGTTCAATGACAGGAGACTACGAGCAGTACTTC. Full variable domain (missing parts from reference TRBV7-2 and TRBJ2-7): GAGVSQSPSNKVTEKGKDVELRCDPISGHTALYWYRQSLGQGLEFLIYFQGNSAPDKSGLPSDRFSAERTGGSVSTLTIQRTQQEDSAVYLCASRSMTGDYEQYFGPGTRLTVT.

This clonotype was observed at least ten times. The gene calls are TRBV7-9 and TRBJ2-5, with TRBD2 as a possible D gene (6 bases). The CDR3 extends over 13 amino acids. CDR1 SEHNR and CDR2 FQNEAQ come from the germline V gene (reference sequence). V dropped 8 bases and J dropped 3 bases, with 13 bases sitting between them. CDR3 nucleotides: TGTGCCAGCGGCCGACTAGTGGAAGAGACCCAGTACTTC. Its protein is CASGRLVEETQYF.

This clonotype was counted many times. The V and J genes are TRBV19 and TRBJ2-7, with D perhaps being TRBD1 or TRBD2 (5 bases each). V gave up 7 bases and J gave up 6 bases, with 19 bases separating them. In germline, CDR1 is LNHDA, CDR2 SQIVND (reference sequence). This CDR3 contains 14 residues. As DNA, the CDR3 is TGTGCCAGTAACGACCGGGACCGAAAACCCGAGCAGTACTTC. Amino acids: CASNDRDRKPEQYF.

In the case of this clonotype: The conserved phenylalanine or tryptophan is not found at the CDR3 terminus, so this likely reflects a read error. The chain uses TRBV11-1 and TRBJ2-7, with TRBD2 as a possible D gene (6 bases). Germline CDR1 is SGHAT and CDR2 is FQDESV (reference sequence). The CDR3 extends over 14 amino acids. V lost 3 bases to trimming and J lost 3 bases, with 12 bases between them. The DNA of the CDR3 is TGTGCCAGCAGCTTTATAGGAGGGAACTACGAGCAGTACCTC. It encodes CASSFIGGNYEQYL.

This clonotype was detected ten times or more. The rearrangement links TRBV9 to TRBJ2-7; tentatively, D is TRBD2 (6 bases). This CDR3 spans 16 amino acids. Per germline, CDR1 SGDLS and CDR2 YYNGEE. V lost 4 bases, J lost 3 bases, and 20 bases lay in between. The CDR3 is CASSPLARESLYEQYF. In DNA, the CDR3 is TGTGCCAGCAGCCCCCTGGCCCGGGAGAGCCTCTACGAGCAGTACTTC.

Many counts were recorded for this clonotype. V is TRBV10-3 and J is TRBJ2-5; D not resolved. Trimming pared 5 bases from V and 3 bases from J, leaving 7 bases between. CDR1 ENHRY and CDR2 SYGVKD come from the germline V gene. The CDR3 is made up of 12 amino acids. For the CDR3, the DNA is TGTGCCATCAGTTCCCGAGAAGAGACCCAGTACTTC. As protein: CAISSREETQYF.

This clonotype was picked up many times. This chain uses TRBV28 with TRBJ1-2; D not certain. The CDR3 consists of 13 residues. Trimming took 7 bases from V and 4 from J, leaving 13 bases between them. In germline, CDR1 is MDHEN, CDR2 SYDVKM. The CDR3 nucleotides are TGTGCCAGCACCCCAGCGGGCAGCTATGGCTACACCTTC. Translating it yields CASTPAGSYGYTF.

This clonotype was recorded many times. This chain links TRBV2 with TRBJ2-2, with TRBD2 matching over 9 bases. After removal of 6 bases from V and 1 base from J, the junction contained 0 bases not matched to a gene. Germline CDR1 reads SNHLY; CDR2 reads FYNNEI. This CDR3 contains 14 residues. The chain's CDR3 is CASRAGGNTGELFF. As DNA, the CDR3 is TGTGCCAGCAGAGCGGGAGGGAACACCGGGGAGCTGTTTTTT.

This clonotype was detected ten times or more. This chain connects TRBV6-5 to TRBJ2-7, with 8 bases fitting TRBD1. Germline V gene sequence: CDR1 MNHEY, CDR2 SVGAGI. After removal of 7 bases from V and 1 base from J, the junction contained 12 bases not matched to a gene. This CDR3 comprises 16 residues. CDR3 nucleotides: TGTGCCAGCACCCGAATGGCGGGACAGGCATCCTACGAGCAGTACTTC. Translated, it gives CASTRMAGQASYEQYF.

In its sample, this clonotype was seen many times. This chain uses TRBV2 with TRBJ1-3; D is unclear. The V end lost 4 bases, the J end lost 0 bases, and 10 bases lay between the germline ends. This CDR3 is 15 amino acids long. Per germline, CDR1 SNHLY and CDR2 FYNNEI. The CDR3 protein is CASSARQSSGNTIYF. For the CDR3, the DNA is TGTGCCAGCAGTGCAAGGCAGAGCTCTGGAAACACCATATATTTT.

The sample holds a few counts of this clonotype. This sequence joins TRBV11-2 and TRBJ1-2; tentative D call: TRBD1 (5 bases). Looked up from germline, CDR1 is SGHAT and CDR2 is FQNNGV. Trimming left V 4 bases short and J 4 bases short, with 10 bases between. The CDR3 extends over 13 amino acids. CDR3 nucleotide sequence: TGTGCCAGCAGCTCCGGAGGGGTCTATGGCTACACCTTC. Protein sequence: CASSSGGVYGYTF.